This entry lists 10 T cell receptor beta chains sequenced from one sample in a study of T cell responses to AZD1222 COVID-19 vaccine. TCRdb's table, derived via immunoSEQ multiplex PCR, lists solely in-frame clones and lacks some. The sample has roughly 70,000 clones, roughly 88% seen once. The material was peripheral blood, obtained on day 0 of AZD1222 vaccination. These TCRs come from an adult in good health.

The gene calls are TRBV5-5 and TRBJ1-1; D not resolved. Germline V gene sequence: CDR1 SGHKS, CDR2 YYEKEE (reference sequence). There are 13 residues in the CDR3. Trimming took off 4 bases at V and 2 bases at J, with 9 bases between the two ends. The CDR3 DNA sequence: TGTGCCAGCAGCCTAGGGATCAACACTGAAGCTTTCTTT. Translating gives CASSLGINTEAFF.

In this sample, this clone turned up once. The chain carries TRBV15 and TRBJ1-2; D gene unclear. CDR3 size: 14 residues. V lost 4 bases and J 8 bases, leaving 17 bases between the germline ends. CDR1 LNHNV and CDR2 YYDKDF come from the germline V gene (reference sequence). In nucleotides, the CDR3 is TGTGCCACCAGCACAAGCCCGGCGGGAGACGGCTACACCTTC. Encoded protein: CATSTSPAGDGYTF.

The genes are TRBV7-2 and TRBJ1-3; D remains unclear. V lost 0 bases and J 0 bases, leaving 9 bases between the germline ends. There are 16 residues in the CDR3. The V gene's germline CDR1 is SGHTA and CDR2 FQGNSA. CDR3 region: CASSLASVGSGNTIYF. The CDR3 DNA reads TGTGCCAGCAGCTTAGCGTCCGTAGGCTCTGGAAACACCATATATTTT.

This clone was detected only a few times. The rearrangement joins TRBV7-8 to TRBJ2-7, with no clear D. Trimming pared 1 base from V and 5 bases from J, leaving 15 bases between. The CDR3 has 15 residues. CDR1 and CDR2 (germline): SGHVS, FQNEAQ. CDR3 protein: CASSLVSGRGHEQYF. CDR3 coding DNA: TGTGCCAGCAGCTTAGTGTCAGGCAGAGGCCACGAGCAGTACTTC.

V gene TRBV5-4 combines with J gene TRBJ2-3; a possible D gene is TRBD2 (5 bases). The V end was cut by 0 bases, the J end by 1 base, with 9 bases between. CDR1 and CDR2 (germline): SGHNT, YYREEE (reference sequence). The CDR3 is 15 amino acids. CDR3: CASSLGLAGTDTQYF. CDR3 DNA sequence: TGTGCCAGCAGCTTGGGTCTAGCTGGCACAGATACGCAGTATTTT. Full variable domain (missing parts from reference TRBV5-4 and TRBJ2-3): ETGVTQSPTHLIKTRGQQVTLRCSSQSGHNTVSWYQQALGQGPQFIFQYYREEENGRGNFPPRFSGLQFPNYSSELNVNALELDDSALYLCASSLGLAGTDTQYFGPGTRLTVL.

The genes are TRBV10-3 and TRBJ2-5; possibly TRBD1 for D (6 bases). Trimming shortened V by 5 bases and J by 5 bases, and 18 bases separated the two germline ends. This CDR3 contains 15 residues. The germline V gene has CDR1 ENHRY and CDR2 SYGVKD. The CDR3 nucleotides are TGTGCCATCAGTCCCGAGGGGGTACGGAGGGAGACCCAGTACTTC. Encoded protein: CAISPEGVRRETQYF.

The gene calls are TRBV19 and TRBJ1-5; D might be TRBD1 (6 bases). The CDR3 runs to 13 residues. V lost 8 bases and J 2 bases, leaving 10 bases between the germline ends. Germline CDR1 reads LNHDA; CDR2 reads SQIVND (reference sequence). The CDR3: CASARQGNQPQHF. The CDR3 DNA reads TGTGCCAGTGCTCGACAGGGCAATCAGCCCCAGCATTTT.

The chain has TRBV3-1 (or the pseudogene TRBV3-2) and TRBJ1-2; TRBD1 matches at 7 bases. Germline V lookup: CDR1 LGHDT, CDR2 YNNKEL (reference sequence). V trimming: 4 bases; J trimming: 1 base; junction bases outside the gene matches: 6. This CDR3 is 15 amino acids long. The CDR3 sequence is CASSRPGQSNYGYTF. CDR3 bases: TGTGCCAGCAGCCGCCCGGGACAGAGTAACTATGGCTACACCTTC.

The chain employs TRBV10-1 and TRBJ2-3, with D possibly being TRBD1 or TRBD2 (7 bases each). CDR1 and CDR2 from the germline V gene are WNHNN and SYGVQD (reference sequence). Trimming left V 2 bases short and J 4 bases short, with 13 bases between. The length of the CDR3 is 15 residues. CDR3 protein: CASSEAAGGADTQYF. CDR3 sequence (DNA): TGCGCCAGCAGTGAGGCGGCAGGGGGGGCAGATACGCAGTATTTT.

The V gene is TRBV19, the J gene TRBJ2-3; TRBD1 aligns across 11 bases. Germline loops: CDR1 LNHDA, CDR2 SQIVND (reference sequence). The length of the CDR3 is 16 residues. V shed 3 bases and J 4 bases; nucleotides not matched to a gene: 6. CDR3 sequence reads: CASSIRTGGMSDTQYF. For the CDR3, the DNA is TGTGCCAGTAGTATCCGGACAGGGGGCATGTCAGATACGCAGTATTTT.